These 28 T cell receptor beta chains share one sample of origin, sequenced in a study of regulatory T cells in long-lasting Graves disease. Regarding time point: newly diagnosed GD, antithyroid drugs for less than 3 months. PBMC-derived RNA was used for the TCR library. The authors built TCR beta libraries using iRepertoire HTBI primers and Arm-PCR of CDR3 regions. MiXCR, run by TCRdb on the multiplex PCR reads, gives a single entry per CDR3 protein. The table shows around 500,000 distinct CDR3 sequences, with roughly 14% occurring only once. The sample also formed part of further work on T cells in Graves' hyperthyroidism and ophthalmopathy.

This sample comprised peripheral blood mononuclear cells (PBMCs), obtained at new diagnosis, from a patient treated with antithyroid drugs. The receptors derive from a young man with Graves disease.

This clonotype was picked up many times. The gene calls are TRBV3-1 and TRBJ1-2; TRBD1 might be the D (6 bases). CDR1 and CDR2 (germline): LGHDT, YNNKEL (reference sequence). V was shortened by 4 bases and J by 4 bases, with 13 bases between the two germline ends. CDR3 size: 14 residues. The CDR3 bases are TGTGCCAGCAGCCCCCACAGGGTTATCTATGGCTACACCTTC. This translates into CASSPHRVIYGYTF.

This clonotype was observed a few times. The chain joins TRBV4-3 to TRBJ2-7; TRBD1 matches 9 bases. Trimming at V came to 2 bases and at J to 4 bases, leaving 6 bases not matched to a gene. Germline values: CDR1 LGHNA, CDR2 YSLEER. There are 15 residues in the CDR3. The CDR3 DNA reads as TGCGCCAGCAGCCAACCGGGACAGGGAAAATACGAGCAGTACTTC. It codes for CASSQPGQGKYEQYF.

This clonotype has at least ten counts. The rearrangement links TRBV6-1 to TRBJ1-2; D unresolved. Germline V CDR1 and CDR2: MNHNS, SASEGT. V lost 5 bases and J lost 3, with 10 bases in between. This CDR3 is 13 amino acids long. CDR3 sequence reads: CASSRTSDYGYTF. In DNA, the CDR3 is TGTGCCAGCAGTCGGACGTCCGACTATGGCTACACCTTC.

The chain uses TRBV19 and TRBJ2-1, with D possibly matching TRBD2 (5 bases). This CDR3 is built from 16 residues. Germline V CDR1 and CDR2: LNHDA, SQIVND (reference sequence). Trimming stripped 5 bases from V and 5 bases from J, with 19 bases between. CDR3 amino acids: CASSAPGYLVDNEQFF. The DNA for the CDR3 is TGTGCCAGTAGTGCCCCGGGGTACCTGGTGGACAATGAGCAGTTCTTC. Variable domain in full (rest from reference TRBV19 and TRBJ2-1): DGGITQSPKYLFRKEGQNVTLSCEQNLNHDAMYWYRQDPGQGLRLIYYSQIVNDFQKGDIAEGYSVSREKKESFPLTVTSAQKNPTAFYLCASSAPGYLVDNEQFFGPGTRLTVL.

This clonotype was found a few times. The CDR3 is CASSHGRAINEQYF. CDR3 bases: TGTGCCAGCAGCCACGGGAGGGCCATCAACGAGCAGTACTTC. The chain combines TRBV5-4 with TRBJ2-7; 8 nucleotides match TRBD2. V lost 4 bases to trimming and J lost 5 bases; unmatched junction nucleotides: 8. Germline V CDR1 and CDR2: SGHNT, YYREEE (reference sequence). The CDR3 spans 14 residues.

This sequence joins TRBV6-1 and TRBJ2-1, with 13 bases identical to TRBD2. Germline V gene data show CDR1 as MNHNS and CDR2 as SASEGT. The CDR3 contains 17 residues. Trimming took 5 bases from V and 9 from J; bases not matched to a gene: 13. Here the CDR3 reads CASSYGTSGKLAPEQFF. CDR3 bases: TGTGCCAGCAGTTACGGGACTAGCGGGAAACTGGCGCCTGAGCAGTTCTTC.

The chain couples TRBV28 to TRBJ1-6; D is ambiguous. The ends were cut back, 6 bases at V and 9 bases at J, with 18 bases in the middle. This CDR3 is built from 15 residues. Germline lookup yields CDR1 MDHEN and CDR2 SYDVKM. The DNA of the CDR3 is TGTGCCAGCAGCCCAGGAGGGTACCTTACTTCACCCCTCCACTTT. Translation: CASSPGGYLTSPLHF.

This clonotype was seen many times. The genes are TRBV6-1 and TRBJ2-7, with 11 nucleotides matching TRBD1. Per the germline V gene, CDR1 is MNHNS and CDR2 is SASEGT. Germline trimming cut 5 bases from V and 0 bases from J; bases unmatched to any gene: 24. CDR3 size: 22 residues. CDR3 in amino acids: CASSLRTGGGLLTSFDSYEQYF. CDR3 DNA sequence: TGTGCCAGCAGTCTGAGGACAGGGGGCGGCCTCCTTACTAGCTTCGACTCCTACGAGCAGTACTTC.

V is TRBV6-5 and J is TRBJ2-5, with 11 bases that match TRBD1. Germline CDR1 and CDR2: MNHEY and SVGAGI. V gave up 6 bases and J gave up 5 bases; unmatched junction bases: 8. The CDR3 is made up of 15 amino acids. The CDR3 nucleotides are TGTGCCAGCAGCTCCGGGACAGGGGGTCGGGAGACCCAGTACTTC. Amino acid sequence: CASSSGTGGRETQYF.

At least ten counts were recorded for this clonotype. This chain links TRBV11-3 with TRBJ2-1; 9 nucleotides align to TRBD2. This CDR3 region has 15 residues. J was trimmed by 8 bases and V by 5 bases; bases with no gene match: 10. In germline, CDR1 is SGHNT, CDR2 YENEEA. The CDR3 sequence is CASSPRGSGSHEQFF. The CDR3 nucleotides are TGTGCCAGCAGCCCTCGCGGTAGCGGGAGCCATGAGCAGTTCTTC.

V is TRBV7-2 and J is TRBJ1-6; D is possibly TRBD1 (6 bases). CDR1 and CDR2 from the germline V gene are SGHTA and FQGNSA. This CDR3 is 15 amino acids long. Trimming shortened V by 5 bases and J by 0 bases, and 8 bases separated the two germline ends. The CDR3 region has the DNA TGTGCCAGCAGCCGACAGGTCTCCTATAATTCACCCCTCCACTTT. This encodes CASSRQVSYNSPLHF.

This clonotype was picked up many times. This chain's CDR3 is CAWSPPSGNEQFF. Here the CDR3 DNA reads TGTGCCTGGAGCCCCCCCTCTGGCAATGAGCAGTTCTTC. V usage is TRBV30 and J usage is TRBJ2-1; no clear D gene. V was trimmed by 3 bases and J by 6 bases, leaving 12 bases between them. Germline CDR1 reads GTSNPN; CDR2 reads SVGIG (reference sequence). The CDR3 covers 13 residues.

This clonotype appeared many times. The genes are TRBV18 and TRBJ1-2; D is unclear. Trimming shortened V by 2 bases and J by 6 bases, and 19 bases separated the two germline ends. The germline V gene has CDR1 KGHSH and CDR2 LQKENI. The CDR3 is 16 residues long. The CDR3 nucleotides are TGTGCCAGCTCACCAGAGGTCGGCGATACTTTTAATGGCTACACCTTC. This gives the protein CASSPEVGDTFNGYTF. The whole variable domain, filled in from reference TRBV18 and TRBJ1-2, reads NAGVMQNPRHLVRRRGQEARLRCSPMKGHSHVYWYRQLPEEGLKFMVYLQKENIIDESGMPKERFSAEFPKEGPSILRIQQVVRGDSAAYFCASSPEVGDTFNGYTFGSGTRLTVV.

This clonotype was counted many times. The V call is TRBV6-1, the J call TRBJ2-1, with 10 bases lining up with TRBD2. Per the germline V gene, CDR1 is MNHNS and CDR2 is SASEGT. This CDR3 region has 16 residues. V gave up 7 bases and J gave up 6 bases; unmatched junction bases: 12. The CDR3 region has the DNA TGTGCCAGCATTAAACCTAAGGCTAGCGGGAGCAATGAGCAGTTCTTC. It codes for CASIKPKASGSNEQFF.

V usage is TRBV19 and J usage is TRBJ2-1; weak D call: TRBD2 (6 bases). CDR1 and CDR2 (germline): LNHDA, SQIVND (reference sequence). The CDR3 totals 14 residues. The V end lost 7 bases, the J end lost 8 bases, and 18 bases lay between the germline ends. The CDR3: CASTPRGGSDEQFF. The DNA of the CDR3 is TGTGCCAGTACCCCCCGGGGAGGATCCGATGAGCAGTTCTTC.

Ten or more counts support this clonotype. The chain uses TRBV29-1 and TRBJ1-4; 7 bases are shared with TRBD1. CDR1 SQVTM and CDR2 ANQGSEA come from the germline V gene. This CDR3 spans 12 amino acids. V lost 7 bases to trimming and J lost 3 bases; unmatched junction nucleotides: 2. CDR3 residues: CSAGTANEKLFF. CDR3 bases: TGCAGCGCCGGGACAGCTAATGAAAAACTGTTTTTT. The full variable domain, completed using reference TRBV29-1 and TRBJ1-4, is SAVISQKPSRDICQRGTSLTIQCQVDSQVTMMFWYRQQPGQSLTLIATANQGSEATYESGFVIDKFPISRPNLTFSTLTVSNMSPEDSSIYLCSAGTANEKLFFGSGTQLSVL.

This clonotype appeared many times. The chain couples TRBV25-1 to TRBJ1-1; D not certain. The CDR3 runs to 12 residues. Trimming pared 3 bases from V and 7 bases from J, leaving 9 bases between. From germline, CDR1 is MGHDK and CDR2 SYGVNS. The CDR3 region is CASSEEAFEAFF. The CDR3, as DNA: TGTGCCAGCAGTGAGGAGGCCTTTGAAGCTTTCTTT. Using reference TRBV25-1 and TRBJ1-1 for the parts outside the CDR3, the full variable domain is EADIYQTPRYLVIGTGKKITLECSQTMGHDKMYWYQQDPGMELHLIHYSYGVNSTEKGDLSSESTVSRIRTEHFPLTLESARPSHTSQYLCASSEEAFEAFFGQGTRLTVV.

This clonotype was seen many times. The chain has TRBV7-3 and TRBJ2-1; TRBD2 matches 8 bases. The germline V gene has CDR1 SGHTA and CDR2 FQGTGA. V dropped 0 bases and J dropped 4; count of bases not matched to a gene: 2. The CDR3 is 15 residues long. The CDR3 is CASSLTLAEYNEQFF. The CDR3 DNA reads as TGTGCCAGCAGCTTAACACTAGCGGAATACAATGAGCAGTTCTTC.

This clonotype occurred many times. The chain carries TRBV11-2 and TRBJ2-1; 10 bases fit TRBD1. CDR3 length equals 15 residues. The V gene end was trimmed by 4 bases and the J gene end by 4 bases; junction bases not matched to a gene: 4. Germline CDR1 and CDR2: SGHAT and FQNNGV. The CDR3 region has the DNA TGTGCCAGCAGCTCAAGACAGGGGGCTTACAATGAGCAGTTCTTC. Translating it yields CASSSRQGAYNEQFF.

Many counts were recorded for this clonotype. V gene TRBV2 combines with J gene TRBJ2-2, with 9 bases aligning to TRBD2. The V gene's germline CDR1 is SNHLY and CDR2 FYNNEI. V gave up 9 bases and J gave up 4 bases; unmatched junction bases: 9. This CDR3 comprises 15 residues. The CDR3 protein is CASTPSGRSTGELFF. CDR3 bases: TGTGCCAGTACGCCCAGCGGGAGGAGCACCGGGGAGCTGTTTTTT. The full variable domain, its missing parts supplied by reference TRBV2 and TRBJ2-2, is EPEVTQTPSHQVTQMGQEVILRCVPISNHLYFYWYRQILGQKVEFLVSFYNNEISEKSEIFDDQFSVERPDGSNFTLKIRSTKLEDSAMYFCASTPSGRSTGELFFGEGSRLTVL.

This clonotype has a handful of counts. V usage is TRBV27 and J usage is TRBJ2-3, with a possible D match to TRBD2 (6 bases). Germline CDR1 MNHEY, CDR2 SMNVEV (reference sequence). Trimming left V 9 bases short and J 10 bases short, with 23 bases between. The CDR3 spans 14 residues. In nucleotides, the CDR3 is TGTGCCAGTGGACTAACCCCTTCGAGTAGGCCGCAGTATTTT. Translated, it gives CASGLTPSSRPQYF.

For this clonotype: A far larger clone lies a single base away; this is likely a read error. Given the absence of the conserved phenylalanine or tryptophan at the CDR3 end, a read error is likely. The chain has TRBV6-2 or TRBV6-3 and TRBJ2-1; D might be TRBD1 (5 bases). The length of the CDR3 is 17 residues. Trimming left V 0 bases short and J 3 bases short, with 15 bases between. CDR1 is MNHEY and CDR2 is SVGEGT in the germline V gene. CDR3: CASSYSGRAGNYNEQFS. For the CDR3, the DNA is TGTGCCAGCAGTTACTCGGGTCGGGCAGGGAACTACAATGAGCAGTTCTCC.

The sample holds many counts of this clonotype. This chain uses TRBV7-2 with TRBJ1-1; D is perhaps TRBD1 (6 bases). The CDR3 spans 15 residues. V lost 2 bases, J lost 1 base, and 11 bases lay in between. Germline V CDR1 and CDR2: SGHTA, FQGNSA. The CDR3 nucleotides read TGTGCCAGCAGCTTATTAGGGGGGACGAACACTGAAGCTTTCTTT. Translating it yields CASSLLGGTNTEAFF.

This clonotype was seen many times. CDR3 amino acids: CASSRLAGLSQETQYF. CDR3 coding DNA: TGTGCCAGCAGCAGACTAGCGGGACTGAGTCAAGAGACCCAGTACTTC. The chain is built from TRBV12-3 or TRBV12-4 and TRBJ2-5, with 11 bases aligning to TRBD2. V lost 6 bases to trimming and J lost 2 bases; unmatched junction nucleotides: 8. The CDR3 is made up of 16 amino acids.

The chain employs TRBV6-2 or TRBV6-3 and TRBJ2-7; D ambiguous. V was shortened by 2 bases and J by 0 bases, with 11 bases between the two germline ends. Per germline, CDR1 MNHEY and CDR2 SVGEGT. The CDR3 is 15 residues long. The CDR3: CASSYVVKGSYEQYF. The CDR3 DNA sequence: TGTGCCAGCAGTTACGTGGTAAAGGGCTCCTACGAGCAGTACTTC.

The chain couples TRBV5-1 to TRBJ1-6; a weak D match, TRBD1 (5 bases). The V gene's germline CDR1 is SGHRS and CDR2 YFSETQ. Trimming pared 0 bases from V and 5 bases from J, leaving 15 bases between. This CDR3 region has 17 residues. The CDR3 spells CASSLGPRGKHNSPLHF. CDR3 nucleotide sequence: TGCGCCAGCAGCTTGGGCCCAAGGGGAAAGCATAATTCACCCCTCCACTTT.

Many counts were recorded for this clonotype. The genes are TRBV20-1 and TRBJ2-1; 11 bases match TRBD1. The CDR3 consists of 15 residues. Germline-derived CDR1 and CDR2 are DFQATT and SNEGSKA (reference sequence). Germline trimming cut 5 bases from V and 3 bases from J; bases unmatched to any gene: 6. This chain's CDR3 is CSAPPGQGGYNEQFF. The DNA of the CDR3 is TGCAGTGCTCCCCCGGGACAGGGGGGCTACAATGAGCAGTTCTTC.

This clonotype was counted between two and nine times. The chain has TRBV7-9 and TRBJ2-1; 9 nucleotides agree with TRBD2. The CDR3 is 18 residues long. Germline lookup yields CDR1 SEHNR and CDR2 FQNEAQ (reference sequence). With 4 bases clipped from V and 5 bases from J, the junction kept 15 bases outside the gene matches. The CDR3 spells CASSSSRLLAGWDNEQFF. The CDR3, as DNA: TGTGCCAGCAGCTCTAGCCGCCTACTAGCGGGCTGGGACAATGAGCAGTTCTTC.